This is a list of T cell receptor beta chains from one sample in a study of graft-versus-host responses after intestinal transplantation. Their antigens remain unidentified. The assay was immunoSEQ multiplex PCR, and TCRdb's table has in-frame clones only and misses some. The data contain more than 70,000 clones, 90% of them singletons. Source: unstimulated CD4+ T cells sorted from spleen or lymph node cells, taken before intestinal transplant. The origin of the receptors is a human donor who received an intestinal transplant. Both conserved end residues are part of each CDR3. A D gene is named only where the DNA matches it firmly.

. | TRBV5-1 | CASSQLGYEQYF
TRBD1 | TRBV5-8 | CASSSGQGATNEKLFF
TRBD1 | TRBV25-1 | CASRGDEGARTEAFF
. | TRBV10-3 | CAISGLVMANEQFF
. | TRBV6-1 | CASSEPGEDYGYTF
TRBD2 | TRBV10-3 | CAISGGGLSRETQYF
. | TRBV7-2 | CASSPWQGLSGNTIYF
TRBD1 | TRBV19 | CASARRTGPIYGYTF
. | TRBV6-1 | CASSEWFTRDSPLHF
. | TRBV6-5 | CASSRRVKLFTEAFF
. | TRBV9 | CASSTRMTSSYGYTF
TRBD1 | TRBV9 | CASSGGGRLEKLFF
. | TRBV6-4 | CASRVSRVVTDTQYF
TRBD2 | TRBV25-1 | CASSESLAGGNEQFF
. | TRBV6-5 | CASSSSGGYGYTF
. | TRBV4-1 | CASSQVGTGRETQYF
. | TRBV7-9 | CASSPAGARYEQFF
TRBD2 | TRBV6-6 | CASSWTSGGTGELFF
. | TRBV4-1 | CASSHPNPTDTQYF
. | TRBV18 | CASSPGQATEAFF
. | TRBV10-3 | CAISDYRVRNSYEQYF
TRBD1 | TRBV18 | CASSPGTGGEKLFF
TRBD1 | TRBV7-3 | CASSQDRENEQFF
TRBD2 | TRBV10-3 | CAISGGKVAGGLYEQFF
. | TRBV19 | CASSIVGGSGSPLHF
TRBD1 | TRBV10-1 | CASSESLDRAYNEQFF
TRBD2 | TRBV5-6 | CASSFRTSGGETQYF
. | TRBV10-1 | CASSIGHANTEAFF
. | TRBV6-4 | CASSGEEGQPQHF
TRBD2 | TRBV10-2 | CASRATSGGASTDTQYF
TRBD2 | TRBV7-3 | CASSPSGGAYEQYF
. | TRBV4-1 | CASSPNQRGSGNTIYF
. | TRBV15 | CATSRDLSGQNIQYF